A selection of T cell receptor beta chains follows, all from one sample in a study of blood T cell repertoires in COVID-19. TCRdb's copy holds only in-frame clones and misses some; the assay was immunoSEQ multiplex PCR. The sample yields about 37,000 clones, 80% to 90% seen once. Sequenced: peripheral blood. The receptors originated from a human donor in a cohort sampled during active COVID-19. Both conserved end residues are part of each CDR3. Each record gives: D gene, V gene, J gene, CDR3 protein, CDR3 DNA. A D gene is named only where the DNA matches it firmly.

.	TRBV18	TRBJ1-5	CASSPPDKGHQPQHF	TGTGCCAGCTCACCACCGGACAAAGGCCATCAGCCCCAGCATTTT
TRBD2	TRBV10-1	TRBJ2-5	CATHRLRTSGKETQYF	TGCGCCACCCATAGACTTCGGACTAGCGGAAAAGAGACCCAGTACTTC
.	TRBV15	TRBJ1-6	CATSRDPRGGSPLHF	TGTGCCACCAGCAGAGATCCTAGAGGGGGTTCACCCCTCCACTTT
TRBD1	TRBV6-5	TRBJ2-7	CASRTEGQGAHEQYF	TGTGCCAGCAGGACAGAGGGACAGGGTGCCCACGAGCAGTACTTC
TRBD2	TRBV7-6	TRBJ2-1	CASSLPGLAGLPEGFDEQFF	TGTGCCAGCAGCTTACCGGGACTAGCGGGACTCCCAGAGGGGTTCGATGAGCAGTTCTTC
TRBD2	TRBV5-1	TRBJ2-3	CASSLGSGGGSTDTQYF	TGCGCCAGCAGCTTGGGCTCGGGCGGGGGGAGCACAGATACGCAGTATTTT
.	TRBV9	TRBJ2-7	CASSAKTGIPYEQYF	TGTGCCAGCAGCGCGAAGACAGGTATCCCTTACGAGCAGTACTTC
TRBD2	TRBV3-1/TRBV3-2	TRBJ2-3	CASRPSGSTDTQYF	TGTGCCAGCAGACCTAGCGGTAGCACAGATACGCAGTATTTT
.	TRBV18	TRBJ1-6	CASSPGGNSPLHF	TGTGCCAGCTCACCGGGAGGAAATTCACCCCTCCACTTT
.	TRBV5-4	TRBJ2-7	CASSRDTYSYEQYF	TGTGCCAGCAGCCGGGACACCTACTCCTACGAGCAGTACTTC
.	TRBV11-2	TRBJ1-4	CASSLVPGLNEKLFF	TGTGCCAGCAGCTTAGTCCCGGGACTTAATGAAAAACTGTTTTTT
TRBD1	TRBV6-5	TRBJ1-2	CASTSMDRGGYGYTF	TGTGCCAGCACTAGCATGGACAGGGGGGGTTATGGCTACACCTTC
.	TRBV7-7	TRBJ2-2	CASSLVPGPNTGELFF	TGTGCTAGCAGCTTAGTGCCAGGCCCGAACACCGGGGAGCTGTTTTTT
TRBD1	TRBV5-1	TRBJ2-1	CASRGGQGRQVNEQFF	TGCGCCAGCAGGGGGGGACAGGGACGACAGGTTAATGAGCAGTTCTTC
TRBD2	TRBV27	TRBJ2-7	CASSLSNRLAKYF	TGTGCCAGCAGTTTATCGAACCGACTAGCCAAGTACTTC
.	TRBV19	TRBJ1-5	CASRVSGVGNQPQHF	TGTGCCAGTAGGGTCTCAGGGGTGGGCAATCAGCCCCAGCATTTT
TRBD2	TRBV7-2	TRBJ2-3	CASSQSGGRTDTQYF	TGTGCCAGCAGCCAGAGCGGGGGGCGCACAGATACGCAGTATTTT
.	TRBV2	TRBJ1-5	CASSVRRGNQPQHF	TGTGCCAGCAGTGTTCGCAGGGGCAATCAGCCCCAGCATTTT
.	TRBV30	TRBJ2-2	CAWSVLGGGELFF	TGTGCCTGGAGTGTTCTGGGGGGAGGGGAGCTGTTTTTT